This T cell receptor (beta chain) was found in a study of blood T cell repertoires in COVID-19. For the study at large: Sites across the United States, Italy and Spain contributed samples from acute and convalescent COVID-19. Nucleic acid was either cDNA or gDNA, and it came from T cells, B-cell-depleted T cells, or PBMCs.

This clone appeared a single time. The CDR3 is made up of 16 amino acids. The junction had 4 bases not matched to a gene; V was cut back by 5 bases and J by 1 base. CDR1 and CDR2 (germline): SGHVS, FNYEAQ. Here immunoSEQ multiplex PCR was the method, and the copy in TCRdb shows in-frame clones only, minus some. The table lists over 300,000 clones, over 75% of them singletons. This study enrolled people aged about 18 to 95 from roughly 24 US geographic areas. Recovered participants had two consecutive negative NP/OP PCR tests, healthcare professional clearance, or symptom resolution. The V and J genes are TRBV7-6 and TRBJ2-5; TRBD2 matches 13 bases. Sample: PBMCs or T cells enriched from blood (not recorded which). The source of this sequence is a woman in her 40s who had recovered from COVID-19. CDR3 in amino acids: CASSPWTSGGQETQYF. The CDR3 DNA is TGTGCCAGCAGCCCCTGGACTAGCGGGGGCCAAGAGACCCAGTACTTC. The whole variable domain, filled in from reference TRBV7-6 and TRBJ2-5, reads GAGVSQSPRYKVTKRGQDVALRCDPISGHVSLYWYRQALGQGPEFLTYFNYEAQQDKSGLPNDRFSAERPEGSISTLTIQRTEQRDSAMYRCASSPWTSGGQETQYFGPGTRLLVL.